Below are 4 T cell receptor beta chains sequenced from a single sample in a study of molecular identifiers for immune sequencing clone quantification. TCRdb re-called the PCR reads with MiXCR, one entry per CDR3 protein. The table has over 50,000 distinct CDR3 sequences, around 34% seen once. The sequencing input was naive CD8+ T cells from blood, with Jurkat cell RNA spiked in. Subset specified: FACS-sorted CD8+CD4-CCR7+CD45RA+ naive T cells. Source of these receptors: a human donor in good health. Some libraries in this study had Jurkat cell RNA spiked in.

Many counts were recorded for this clonotype. The V gene is TRBV7-2, the J gene TRBJ2-7; D may be TRBD2 (5 bases). V was trimmed by 5 bases and J by 2 bases, leaving 19 bases between them. This CDR3 spans 16 amino acids. Germline V gene data show CDR1 as SGHTA and CDR2 as FQGNSA. The CDR3 protein is CASSEIGRGATYEQYF. The CDR3, as DNA: TGTGCCAGCAGCGAGATTGGTCGGGGAGCTACCTACGAGCAGTACTTC.

This clonotype was detected ten times or more. The rearrangement joins TRBV28 to TRBJ2-3; no clear D. Germline V lookup: CDR1 MDHEN, CDR2 SYDVKM. Trimming removed 7 bases at V and 4 bases at J, with 18 bases between. This CDR3 region has 15 residues. CDR3 in amino acids: CASKRDSLASDTQYF. The CDR3 nucleotides read TGTGCCAGCAAAAGAGATTCCCTCGCCTCAGATACGCAGTATTTT.

This clonotype appeared a few times. J is TRBJ2-1 and V is TRBV20-1, with TRBD2 matching over 12 bases. Germline V gene sequence: CDR1 DFQATT, CDR2 SNEGSKA (reference sequence). The CDR3 runs to 15 residues. The trim removed 6 bases at V and 12 bases at J, leaving 15 bases unmatched. The CDR3 protein is CSATLTSGSLEGQFF. The CDR3 DNA follows: TGCAGTGCCACACTGACTAGCGGGAGTTTGGAGGGGCAGTTCTTC.

The V gene is TRBV19, the J gene TRBJ2-5; D is ambiguous. V was clipped by 4 bases and J by 0 bases, with 3 bases between them. This CDR3 region has 12 residues. The germline V gene has CDR1 LNHDA and CDR2 SQIVND (reference sequence). DNA of the CDR3: TGTGCCAGTAGTAAATACCAAGAGACCCAGTACTTC. Translated: CASSKYQETQYF. Full variable domain (missing parts from reference TRBV19 and TRBJ2-5): DGGITQSPKYLFRKEGQNVTLSCEQNLNHDAMYWYRQDPGQGLRLIYYSQIVNDFQKGDIAEGYSVSREKKESFPLTVTSAQKNPTAFYLCASSKYQETQYFGPGTRLLVL.